One sample yielded the 20 T cell receptor beta chains listed below, sequenced in a study of blood T cell repertoires in COVID-19 (dated by TCRdb to 2018 to 2021). Library preparation used the immunoSEQ multiplex PCR assay. This immuneACCESS table, as held by TCRdb, lists in-frame sequences with V and J called but not all clones. Of the missing ones, under half trace to an unresolved V gene in checked studies; the others have no known cause. Present in this sample are about 130,000 clones, 75% to 85% of which were seen just once. About 3.8% of the sample goes to the ten largest clones. Sequences were obtained from peripheral blood. These TCRs come from a woman between 45 and 65 years old with acute or convalescent COVID-19.

This clone has more than one count but fewer than ten. The rearrangement uses TRBV4-2 and TRBJ2-7; 12 positions match TRBD2. Looked up from germline, CDR1 is LGHNA and CDR2 is YNFKEQ. The CDR3 has 16 amino acids. V was pared by 4 bases and J by 6 bases, with 10 bases of the junction left unmatched. CDR3 amino acids: CASSRELAGGGGEQYF. The CDR3 nucleotides read TGTGCCAGCAGCCGGGAACTAGCGGGGGGTGGAGGCGAGCAGTACTTC.

The rearrangement uses TRBV19 and TRBJ2-7; TRBD1 matches 8 bases. Germline values: CDR1 LNHDA, CDR2 SQIVND (reference sequence). V lost 3 bases and J lost 3; bases outside the gene matches: 4. The CDR3 contains 14 residues. In DNA, the CDR3 is TGTGCCAGTAGTATCCTAGGGACAGGCTACGAGCAGTACTTC. The encoded protein is CASSILGTGYEQYF. The entire variable domain, with the rest obtained from reference TRBV19 and TRBJ2-7, is as follows: DGGITQSPKYLFRKEGQNVTLSCEQNLNHDAMYWYRQDPGQGLRLIYYSQIVNDFQKGDIAEGYSVSREKKESFPLTVTSAQKNPTAFYLCASSILGTGYEQYFGPGTRLTVT.

The chain carries TRBV6-5 and TRBJ1-2; D is perhaps TRBD1 (5 bases). The CDR3 is 12 amino acids. Per the germline V gene, CDR1 is MNHEY and CDR2 is SVGAGI. The ends were cut back, 11 bases at V and 3 bases at J, with 13 bases in the middle. The CDR3 protein is CAATDWDYGYTF. The CDR3 region has the DNA TGTGCCGCGACAGATTGGGACTATGGCTACACCTTC.

This sequence joins TRBV19 and TRBJ2-3; D unresolved. The CDR3 spans 14 residues. Germline V gene lookup returns CDR1 LNHDA and CDR2 SQIVND (reference sequence). The V and J ends lost 1 base and 0 bases respectively, with 5 bases between them. The chain's CDR3 is CASSIGSSTDTQYF. Written as DNA, the CDR3 is TGTGCCAGTAGTATAGGGAGCAGCACAGATACGCAGTATTTT.

V and J are TRBV27 and TRBJ2-7; possible D gene TRBD1, 5 bases. This CDR3 is built from 13 residues. Germline V CDR1 and CDR2: MNHEY, SMNVEV (reference sequence). Trimming took 6 bases from V and 5 from J, leaving 14 bases between them. The CDR3 loop reads CASSISDINEQYF. CDR3 sequence (DNA): TGTGCCAGCAGCATTTCGGACATTAACGAGCAGTACTTC.

This chain uses TRBV5-1 with TRBJ1-4; D is undetermined. The CDR3 covers 12 residues. CDR1 and CDR2 (germline): SGHRS, YFSETQ. V dropped 2 bases and J dropped 4 bases, with 3 bases sitting between them. CDR3 DNA: TGCGCCAGCAGCTTTAATAATGAAAAACTGTTTTTT. Its translation: CASSFNNEKLFF.

The V gene is TRBV19, the J gene TRBJ2-3; a weak D match, TRBD2 (6 bases). The CDR3 is made up of 13 amino acids. V was trimmed by 7 bases and J by 2 bases, leaving 10 bases between them. Germline V CDR1 and CDR2: LNHDA, SQIVND (reference sequence). The CDR3 bases are TGTGCCAGTAATCGGAGGGCCACAGATACGCAGTATTTT. This encodes CASNRRATDTQYF.

The V call is TRBV4-1, the J call TRBJ2-1; D might be TRBD2 (5 bases). The germline gives CDR1 MGHRA, CDR2 YSYEKL. Deletions cut 7 bases from V and 15 bases from J, with 22 bases between. This CDR3 contains 13 residues. The CDR3 region is CASTDRVGAEGFF. CDR3 DNA sequence: TGCGCCAGCACGGATAGAGTGGGAGCCGAGGGGTTCTTC.

This clone was detected only a few times. The same CDR3 arises from other DNA sequences in this sample as well. CDR3 sequence: CASSERGSGNTIYF. The CDR3 DNA reads TGCGCCAGCAGCGAACGGGGCTCTGGAAACACCATATATTTT. This chain connects TRBV5-1 to TRBJ1-3; D is unresolved. Germline V gives CDR1 SGHRS, CDR2 YFSETQ. The CDR3 totals 14 residues. V shed 4 bases and J shed 0 bases, with 8 bases lying between them.

This clone was found once. The chain is built from TRBV9 and TRBJ1-3; TRBD1 might be the D (6 bases). This CDR3 is built from 16 residues. Germline lookup yields CDR1 SGDLS and CDR2 YYNGEE. The V gene lost 0 bases and the J gene lost 1 base, with 11 bases spanning the gap. The CDR3 is CASSVAIGGSGNTIYF. The CDR3, as DNA: TGTGCCAGCAGCGTAGCAATAGGGGGATCTGGAAACACCATATATTTT.

Here the CDR3 DNA reads TGTGCCAGCAACGCTGGGCCTATTGATTCACCCCTCCACTTT. The encoded protein is CASNAGPIDSPLHF. This sequence joins TRBV9 and TRBJ1-6; D is uncertain. The CDR3 loop spans 14 amino acids. CDR1 and CDR2 from the germline V gene are SGDLS and YYNGEE. Trimming took off 6 bases at V and 8 bases at J, with 15 bases between the two ends.

The gene calls are TRBV28 and TRBJ1-1; D is uncertain. The germline CDR1 and CDR2 sequences are MDHEN and SYDVKM. This CDR3 is built from 12 residues. The V and J ends lost 6 bases and 4 bases respectively, with 9 bases between them. The CDR3 bases are TGTGCCAGCAGGAGAGTTGGCACTGAAGCTTTCTTT. This translates into CASRRVGTEAFF.

The sample holds a few counts of this clone. This rearrangement joins TRBV28 to TRBJ1-4; TRBD1 agrees at 11 bases. J was trimmed by 11 bases and V by 2 bases; bases with no gene match: 1. Germline assignment: CDR1 MDHEN and CDR2 SYDVKM. The CDR3 length is 13 residues. CDR3 sequence (DNA): TGTGCCAGCAGTTTACGGGACAGGGGGAAACTGTTTTTT. This codes for CASSLRDRGKLFF. Complete variable domain (other parts from reference TRBV28 and TRBJ1-4): DVKVTQSSRYLVKRTGEKVFLECVQDMDHENMFWYRQDPGLGLRLIYFSYDVKMKEKGDIPEGYSVSREKKERFSLILESASTNQTSMYLCASSLRDRGKLFFGSGTQLSVL.

The genes are TRBV12-3 or TRBV12-4 and TRBJ2-1; no definite D call. The CDR3 contains 13 residues. V was cut by 1 base and J by 9 bases, with 10 bases left in between. The CDR3 protein is CASSLGGSSEQFF. The CDR3 bases are TGTGCCAGCAGTTTAGGCGGTAGTAGTGAGCAGTTCTTC.

The genes are TRBV20-1 and TRBJ1-1; unclear D gene. This CDR3 comprises 8 residues. Trimming removed 8 bases at V and 7 bases at J, with 5 bases between. CDR1 DFQATT and CDR2 SNEGSKA come from the germline V gene (reference sequence). CDR3 nucleotide sequence: TGCAGTACGGGTGAAGCTTTCTTT. Residues: CSTGEAFF.

V and J are TRBV28 and TRBJ2-7; 11 positions agree with TRBD1. V dropped 4 bases and J dropped 3; count of bases not matched to a gene: 5. This CDR3 comprises 15 residues. Germline-derived CDR1 and CDR2 are MDHEN and SYDVKM. The CDR3 protein is CASSSSGTGGYEQYF. For the CDR3, the DNA is TGTGCCAGCAGTTCGTCCGGGACAGGGGGCTACGAGCAGTACTTC.

This chain joins TRBV7-2 and TRBJ1-2, with a weak D call TRBD1 (6 bases). The V end was cut by 5 bases, the J end by 0 bases, with 13 bases between. The CDR3 contains 15 residues. The germline V gene encodes CDR1 SGHTA and CDR2 FQGNSA. In DNA form, the CDR3 reads TGTGCCAGCAGCCCTACAGGGAGAGCTAACTATGGCTACACCTTC. Residues: CASSPTGRANYGYTF. The entire variable domain, with the rest obtained from reference TRBV7-2 and TRBJ1-2, is as follows: GAGVSQSPSNKVTEKGKDVELRCDPISGHTALYWYRQSLGQGLEFLIYFQGNSAPDKSGLPSDRFSAERTGGSVSTLTIQRTQQEDSAVYLCASSPTGRANYGYTFGSGTRLTVV.

CDR3 DNA sequence: TGTGCCAGCAGCCCCCTGGCTGGGACAGGGGTGTACGAGCAGTACTTC. Its translation is CASSPLAGTGVYEQYF. This chain connects TRBV9 to TRBJ2-7; TRBD1 matches at 10 bases. CDR1 and CDR2 (germline): SGDLS, YYNGEE. This CDR3 has 16 amino acids. J gave up 4 bases and V 4 bases, and 11 bases lay outside the gene matches.

The V call is TRBV3-1 (or the pseudogene TRBV3-2), the J call TRBJ2-2; TRBD2 matches at 10 bases. V trimming: 6 bases; J trimming: 5 bases; junction bases outside the gene matches: 12. This CDR3 contains 17 residues. The V gene's germline CDR1 is LGHDT and CDR2 YNNKEL (reference sequence). The CDR3 loop reads CASSLRTSGGETGELFF. In nucleotides, the CDR3 is TGTGCCAGCAGTCTCCGGACTAGCGGAGGGGAGACCGGGGAGCTGTTTTTT.

This sequence joins TRBV9 and TRBJ1-3; 12 bases fit TRBD1. The CDR3 runs 17 residues. CDR1 is SGDLS, CDR2 YYNGEE, per germline. Germline trimming cut 3 bases from V and 0 bases from J; bases unmatched to any gene: 4. The CDR3 is CASSGGQGASSGNTIYF. The CDR3 DNA reads TGTGCCAGCAGCGGGGGACAGGGGGCGAGCTCTGGAAACACCATATATTTT.